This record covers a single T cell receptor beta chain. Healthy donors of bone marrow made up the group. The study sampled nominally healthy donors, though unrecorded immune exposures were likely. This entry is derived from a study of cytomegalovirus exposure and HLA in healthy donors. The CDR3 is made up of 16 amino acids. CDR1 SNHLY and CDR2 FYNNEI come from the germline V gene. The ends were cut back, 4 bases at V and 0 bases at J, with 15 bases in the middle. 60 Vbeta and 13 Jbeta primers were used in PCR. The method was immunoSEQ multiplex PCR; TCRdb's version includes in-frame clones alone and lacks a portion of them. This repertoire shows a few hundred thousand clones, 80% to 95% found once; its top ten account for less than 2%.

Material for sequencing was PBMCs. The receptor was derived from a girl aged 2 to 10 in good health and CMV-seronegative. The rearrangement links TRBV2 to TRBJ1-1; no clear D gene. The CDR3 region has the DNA TGTGCCAGCAGTGCTCAGAGACCCGGGGTGAACACTGAAGCTTTCTTT. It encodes CASSAQRPGVNTEAFF. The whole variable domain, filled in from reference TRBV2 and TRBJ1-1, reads EPEVTQTPSHQVTQMGQEVILRCVPISNHLYFYWYRQILGQKVEFLVSFYNNEISEKSEIFDDQFSVERPDGSNFTLKIRSTKLEDSAMYFCASSAQRPGVNTEAFFGQGTRLTVV.